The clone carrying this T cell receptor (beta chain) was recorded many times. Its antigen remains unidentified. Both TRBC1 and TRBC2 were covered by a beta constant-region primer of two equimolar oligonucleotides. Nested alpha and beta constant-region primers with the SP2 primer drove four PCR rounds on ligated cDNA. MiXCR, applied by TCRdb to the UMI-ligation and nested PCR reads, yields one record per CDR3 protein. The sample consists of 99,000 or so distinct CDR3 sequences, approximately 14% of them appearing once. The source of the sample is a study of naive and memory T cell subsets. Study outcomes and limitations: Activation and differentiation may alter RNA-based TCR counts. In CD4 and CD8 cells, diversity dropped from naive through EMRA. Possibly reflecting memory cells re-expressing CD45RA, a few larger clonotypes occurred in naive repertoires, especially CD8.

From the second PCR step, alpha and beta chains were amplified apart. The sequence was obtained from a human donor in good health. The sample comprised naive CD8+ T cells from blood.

As DNA, the CDR3 is TGTGCCACCAGTGATTTTAAGCCCGGGACTAACGTCTACGAGCAGTACTTC. Protein sequence: CATSDFKPGTNVYEQYF. V usage is TRBV24-1 and J usage is TRBJ2-7; 7 nucleotides align to TRBD2. The CDR3 runs to 17 residues. CDR1 and CDR2 (germline): KGHDR, SFDVKD. V lost 1 base to trimming and J lost 3 bases; unmatched junction nucleotides: 11.